The clone carrying this T cell receptor (beta chain) occurred a few times. Its antigen is undetermined. Treatment specified: roughly ten-day PBMC culture with coronavirus spike peptide pools or control peptides (ViraFEST assay). The data belong to a study of vaccination and CD4 T cells after COVID-19. The CDR3 runs to 14 residues. The germline V gene has CDR1 SGHNT and CDR2 YENEEA. Deletions cut 0 bases from V and 6 bases from J, with 10 bases between. The Oncomine TCR Beta short-read assay sequenced DNA from cultured CD4+ T cells. TCRdb redid the calling of the PCR reads with MiXCR, one entry per CDR3 protein. The profile shows 15,000 to 20,000 distinct CDR3 sequences, around 49% of them singletons.

Material: CD4+ T cells from blood, cultured in vitro. The V call is TRBV11-3, the J call TRBJ2-3; perhaps D is TRBD1 or TRBD2 (6 bases each). This receptor was obtained from a human donor who had recovered from COVID-19. The CDR3 sequence is CASSLEPGADTQYF. The CDR3 coding sequence is TGTGCCAGCAGCTTAGAGCCGGGGGCGGATACGCAGTATTTT. The variable domain in full, completed from reference TRBV11-3 and TRBJ2-3, reads EAGVVQSPRYKIIEKKQPVAFWCNPISGHNTLYWYLQNLGQGPELLIRYENEEAVDDSQLPKDRFSAERLKGVDSTLKIQPAELGDSAVYLCASSLEPGADTQYFGPGTRLTVL.